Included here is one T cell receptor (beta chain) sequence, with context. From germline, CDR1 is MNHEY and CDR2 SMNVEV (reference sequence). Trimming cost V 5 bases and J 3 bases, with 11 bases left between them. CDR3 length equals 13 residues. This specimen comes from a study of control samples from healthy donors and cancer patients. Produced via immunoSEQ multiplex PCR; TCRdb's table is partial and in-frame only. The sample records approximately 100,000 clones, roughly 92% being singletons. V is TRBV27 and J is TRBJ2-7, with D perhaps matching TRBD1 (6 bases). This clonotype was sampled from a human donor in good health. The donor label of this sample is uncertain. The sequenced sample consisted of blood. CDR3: CASSPTGIYEQYV. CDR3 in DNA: TGTGCCAGCAGTCCGACAGGAATCTACGAGCAGTACGTC.